One sample yielded the 26 T cell receptor beta chains listed below, sequenced in a study of cytomegalovirus exposure and HLA in healthy donors. With 60 Vbeta and 13 Jbeta primers, the PCR was carried out. The repertoire was sequenced with immunoSEQ multiplex PCR; TCRdb's copy has only in-frame clones and lacks some. Of roughly 99,000 clones in the sample, about 80% were seen once. The specimen sequenced was PBMCs. Every receptor here comes from a male donor in good health and CMV-seropositive.

This chain connects TRBV2 to TRBJ1-5; D might be TRBD1 (6 bases). V lost 2 bases and J 4 bases, leaving 12 bases between the germline ends. The length of the CDR3 is 15 residues. Germline assignment: CDR1 SNHLY and CDR2 FYNNEI. This CDR3 is CASSEQGLKNQPQHF. Written as DNA, the CDR3 is TGTGCCAGCAGTGAACAGGGGCTGAAGAATCAGCCCCAGCATTTT.

The rearrangement uses TRBV6-1 and TRBJ2-7, with D possibly being TRBD1 (6 bases). Trimming shortened V by 6 bases and J by 4 bases, and 13 bases separated the two germline ends. Germline V lookup: CDR1 MNHNS, CDR2 SASEGT. This CDR3 has 13 residues. The CDR3 protein is CASSKTGTYEQYF. DNA for the CDR3: TGTGCCAGCAGCAAAACTGGGACATACGAGCAGTACTTC.

This clone was seen a few times. The chain combines TRBV12-5 with TRBJ1-1; a possible D gene is TRBD1 (5 bases). CDR1 and CDR2 (germline): LGHNT, FRNRAP. V shed 7 bases and J shed 4 bases, with 22 bases lying between them. CDR3 length: 16 amino acids. The DNA of the CDR3 is TGTGCTAGTGCTAGGTGGCAGGGTGTAACAGGCACTGAAGCTTTCTTT. Protein sequence: CASARWQGVTGTEAFF.

V gene TRBV6-1 combines with J gene TRBJ1-5, with D perhaps matching TRBD1 (5 bases). The germline V gene has CDR1 MNHNS and CDR2 SASEGT. This CDR3 region has 13 residues. Deletions cut 3 bases from V and 7 bases from J, with 10 bases between. CDR3 loop: CASSESRTQPQHF. In nucleotides, the CDR3 is TGTGCCAGCAGTGAGTCCAGGACACAGCCCCAGCATTTT.

This clone was picked up a small number of times. V usage is TRBV7-9 and J usage is TRBJ2-5; the match to TRBD2 covers 10 bases. Germline trimming cut 6 bases from V and 5 bases from J; bases unmatched to any gene: 9. Looked up from germline, CDR1 is SEHNR and CDR2 is FQNEAQ (reference sequence). This CDR3 is built from 15 residues. The CDR3 bases are TGTGCCAGCAGTTCCCTAGCGGGGGCGGGTGAGACCCAGTACTTC. Amino acid sequence: CASSSLAGAGETQYF.

The chain has TRBV30 and TRBJ1-3; no reliable D call. The CDR3 contains 14 residues. V was clipped by 8 bases and J by 0 bases, with 14 bases between them. The germline gives CDR1 GTSNPN, CDR2 SVGIG (reference sequence). The chain's CDR3 is CALYSGDSGNTIYF. As DNA, the CDR3 is TGTGCCCTCTATAGCGGGGACTCTGGAAACACCATATATTTT.

The genes are TRBV7-2 and TRBJ2-3, with TRBD2 matching over 14 bases. The CDR3 runs 16 residues. Germline CDR1 and CDR2: SGHTA and FQGNSA. The J segment lost 5 bases and the V segment lost 0 bases, leaving 1 base of the junction unmatched. The chain's CDR3 is CASSLAGLAGGDTQYF. The CDR3 region has the DNA TGTGCCAGCAGCTTAGCAGGACTAGCGGGGGGAGATACGCAGTATTTT.

The CDR3 spells CASSQFVTKNTEAFF. The CDR3 DNA reads as TGTGCCAGCAGCCAATTTGTCACTAAGAACACTGAAGCTTTCTTT. This chain joins TRBV14 and TRBJ1-1; D is uncertain. Germline CDR1 reads SGHDN; CDR2 reads FVKESK. The CDR3 sequence is 15 residues long. The ends were cut back, 2 bases at V and 1 base at J, with 11 bases in the middle.

This chain joins TRBV4-3 and TRBJ1-1; TRBD1 matches at 7 bases. V dropped 0 bases and J dropped 1; count of bases not matched to a gene: 2. The CDR3 runs 15 residues. From germline, CDR1 is LGHNA and CDR2 YSLEER. CDR3 bases: TGCGCCAGCAGCCAAGAGACAGGGACGAACACTGAAGCTTTCTTT. Its protein is CASSQETGTNTEAFF.

The rearrangement uses TRBV5-6 and TRBJ2-7; 7 nucleotides line up with TRBD1. Germline V gene sequence: CDR1 SGHDT, CDR2 YYEEEE. CDR3 size: 15 residues. V trimming: 1 base; J trimming: 7 bases; junction bases outside the gene matches: 11. The CDR3 is CASSLLTGVRDEQYF. The CDR3, as DNA: TGTGCCAGCAGCTTGCTTACAGGGGTTCGCGATGAGCAGTACTTC.

The rearrangement uses TRBV6-5 and TRBJ1-5; 10 nucleotides align to TRBD1. Germline lookup yields CDR1 MNHEY and CDR2 SVGAGI. The CDR3 contains 14 residues. V dropped 7 bases and J dropped 11; count of bases not matched to a gene: 11. The CDR3 bases are TGTGCCAGCACCCGACAGGGGGCGGGTATCGCCCAGCATTTT. Its protein product is CASTRQGAGIAQHF.

As concerns this clone: This specimen includes other DNA sequences encoding the same CDR3. The V call is TRBV18, the J call TRBJ2-5; TRBD2 matches 9 bases. The CDR3 has 15 residues. Germline V lookup: CDR1 KGHSH, CDR2 LQKENI. J gave up 4 bases and V 3 bases, and 6 bases lay outside the gene matches. The CDR3 nucleotides read TGTGCCAGCTCACCGTCTGGCGGGGGGGCAGAGACCCAGTACTTC. It yields the protein CASSPSGGGAETQYF. Full variable domain (missing parts from reference TRBV18 and TRBJ2-5): NAGVMQNPRHLVRRRGQEARLRCSPMKGHSHVYWYRQLPEEGLKFMVYLQKENIIDESGMPKERFSAEFPKEGPSILRIQQVVRGDSAAYFCASSPSGGGAETQYFGPGTRLLVL.

This chain links TRBV2 with TRBJ1-4; D uncertain. CDR1 is SNHLY, CDR2 FYNNEI, per germline. Deletions cut 6 bases from V and 7 bases from J, with 18 bases between. The CDR3 sequence is 15 residues long. This CDR3 reads CASSTQAGSAEKLFF. CDR3 bases: TGTGCCAGCAGCACCCAAGCGGGCTCAGCTGAAAAACTGTTTTTT.

The V call is TRBV7-2, the J call TRBJ1-2; D is ambiguous. The CDR3 is 15 amino acids. Germline V gene data show CDR1 as SGHTA and CDR2 as FQGNSA. Trimming cost V 1 base and J 4 bases, with 13 bases left between them. CDR3 region: CASSLEQRVSYGYTF. DNA for the CDR3: TGTGCCAGCAGCTTAGAACAGCGGGTGAGCTATGGCTACACCTTC.

The chain has TRBV30 and TRBJ2-7, with TRBD1 as a possible D gene (6 bases). The V end lost 2 bases, the J end lost 5 bases, and 10 bases lay between the germline ends. Germline V gene lookup returns CDR1 GTSNPN and CDR2 SVGIG (reference sequence). This CDR3 spans 12 amino acids. The CDR3 loop reads CAWSPTGNEQYF. The CDR3 DNA sequence: TGTGCCTGGAGTCCAACAGGGAACGAGCAGTACTTC.

The chain has TRBV19 and TRBJ2-2; TRBD1 aligns across 9 bases. The junction had 11 bases not matched to a gene; V was cut back by 7 bases and J by 2 bases. CDR1 LNHDA and CDR2 SQIVND come from the germline V gene (reference sequence). CDR3 size: 17 residues. For the CDR3, the DNA is TGTGCCAGTACCGACCCCCGGACAGGGGTTAACACCGGGGAGCTGTTTTTT. Its translation: CASTDPRTGVNTGELFF. Full variable domain (outside the CDR3, taken from reference TRBV19 and TRBJ2-2): DGGITQSPKYLFRKEGQNVTLSCEQNLNHDAMYWYRQDPGQGLRLIYYSQIVNDFQKGDIAEGYSVSREKKESFPLTVTSAQKNPTAFYLCASTDPRTGVNTGELFFGEGSRLTVL.

This chain connects TRBV6-6 to TRBJ1-2; D may be TRBD1 (5 bases). V was shortened by 6 bases and J by 2 bases, with 16 bases between the two germline ends. Germline-derived CDR1 and CDR2 are MNHNY and SVGAGI (reference sequence). CDR3 length: 15 amino acids. The CDR3 nucleotides read TGTGCCAGCAGGTCCATTACAGGAGTGAACTATGGCTACACCTTC. Amino acids: CASRSITGVNYGYTF.

The chain employs TRBV6-5 and TRBJ2-7, with D hard to call. The CDR3 runs to 11 residues. CDR1 is MNHEY, CDR2 SVGAGI, per germline. V lost 5 bases and J lost 6, with 8 bases in between. In DNA, the CDR3 is TGTGCCAGCAGTGCACTAAGCGAGCAGTACTTC. This sequence encodes CASSALSEQYF.

This chain links TRBV5-1 with TRBJ1-5; 8 bases line up with TRBD1. Germline CDR1 and CDR2: SGHRS and YFSETQ. J was trimmed by 1 base and V by 4 bases; bases with no gene match: 4. This CDR3 spans 15 amino acids. The CDR3 spells CASSRTGSSNQPQHF. CDR3 DNA sequence: TGCGCCAGCAGCCGGACAGGGAGCAGCAATCAGCCCCAGCATTTT. Filled out from reference TRBV5-1 and TRBJ1-5, the complete variable domain reads KAGVTQTPRYLIKTRGQQVTLSCSPISGHRSVSWYQQTPGQGLQFLFEYFSETQRNKGNFPGRFSGRQFSNSRSEMNVSTLELGDSALYLCASSRTGSSNQPQHFGDGTRLSIL.

V and J are TRBV5-1 and TRBJ2-2; 7 nucleotides match TRBD1. Trimming took 3 bases from V and 1 from J; bases not matched to a gene: 3. There are 15 residues in the CDR3. CDR1 and CDR2 (germline): SGHRS, YFSETQ. The CDR3 DNA follows: TGCGCCAGCAGCTCGGGACAGATGAACACCGGGGAGCTGTTTTTT. Translated, it gives CASSSGQMNTGELFF.

This chain connects TRBV29-1 to TRBJ2-1, with D possibly TRBD1 on 6 matching bases. The germline V gene has CDR1 SQVTM and CDR2 ANQGSEA. V dropped 0 bases and J dropped 0 bases, with 9 bases sitting between them. CDR3 size: 15 residues. The CDR3 DNA follows: TGCAGCGTTGAAGAAGGACAGACCTCCTACAATGAGCAGTTCTTC. Encoded protein: CSVEEGQTSYNEQFF.

This chain uses TRBV6-1 with TRBJ2-6, with 12 bases fitting TRBD1. Germline values: CDR1 MNHNS, CDR2 SASEGT. With 3 bases clipped from V and 2 bases from J, the junction kept 5 bases outside the gene matches. The CDR3 has 18 amino acids. CDR3 amino acids: CASSDPGTGGAGANVLTF. CDR3 bases: TGTGCCAGCAGTGATCCCGGGACAGGGGGCGCTGGGGCCAACGTCCTGACTTTC.

The gene calls are TRBV11-2 and TRBJ1-1; 8 bases align to TRBD1. The CDR3 length is 12 residues. Per germline, CDR1 SGHAT and CDR2 FQNNGV. The junction had 6 bases not matched to a gene; V was cut back by 5 bases and J by 10 bases. CDR3 residues: CASSPDRAVAFF. In DNA form, the CDR3 reads TGTGCCAGCAGCCCGGACAGGGCTGTAGCTTTCTTT.

The CDR3 loop is CASTYIRGTEAFF. CDR3 nucleotide sequence: TGTGCCAGCACCTACATTAGGGGCACTGAAGCTTTCTTT. The chain carries TRBV7-2 and TRBJ1-1; D might be TRBD1 (5 bases). Trimming took off 7 bases at V and 4 bases at J, with 13 bases between the two ends. The CDR3 sequence is 13 residues long. Per germline, CDR1 SGHTA and CDR2 FQGNSA.

CDR3 region: CATRQGPVGTEAFF. Written as DNA, the CDR3 is TGTGCCACCCGACAGGGGCCTGTGGGCACTGAAGCTTTCTTT. The chain uses TRBV7-2 and TRBJ1-1, with TRBD1 matching over 8 bases. The CDR3 has 14 amino acids. Germline-derived CDR1 and CDR2 are SGHTA and FQGNSA. Trimming at V came to 10 bases and at J to 4 bases, leaving 11 bases not matched to a gene.

The V call is TRBV5-8, the J call TRBJ1-5; no firm D call. Trimming cost V 2 bases and J 6 bases, with 6 bases left between them. This CDR3 spans 12 amino acids. The germline V gene has CDR1 SGHTS and CDR2 YDEGEE. CDR3: CASSFRGQPQHF. The CDR3 DNA follows: TGTGCCAGCAGCTTTCGAGGTCAGCCCCAGCATTTT.